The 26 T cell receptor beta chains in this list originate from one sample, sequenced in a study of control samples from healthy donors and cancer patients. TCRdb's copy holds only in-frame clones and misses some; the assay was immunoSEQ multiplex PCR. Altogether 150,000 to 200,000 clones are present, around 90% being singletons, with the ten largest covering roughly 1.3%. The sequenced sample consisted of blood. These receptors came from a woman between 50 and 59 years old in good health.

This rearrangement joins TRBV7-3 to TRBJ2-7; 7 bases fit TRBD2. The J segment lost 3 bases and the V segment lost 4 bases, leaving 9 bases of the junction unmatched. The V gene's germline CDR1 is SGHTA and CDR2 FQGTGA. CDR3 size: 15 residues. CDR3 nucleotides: TGTGCCAGCAGCTGGTACGGCAGCGGGGACTACGAGCAGTACTTC. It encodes CASSWYGSGDYEQYF. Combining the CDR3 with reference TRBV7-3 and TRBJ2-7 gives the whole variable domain GAGVSQTPSNKVTEKGKYVELRCDPISGHTALYWYRQSLGQGPEFLIYFQGTGAADDSGLPNDRFFAVRPEGSVSTLKIQRTERGDSAVYLCASSWYGSGDYEQYFGPGTRLTVT.

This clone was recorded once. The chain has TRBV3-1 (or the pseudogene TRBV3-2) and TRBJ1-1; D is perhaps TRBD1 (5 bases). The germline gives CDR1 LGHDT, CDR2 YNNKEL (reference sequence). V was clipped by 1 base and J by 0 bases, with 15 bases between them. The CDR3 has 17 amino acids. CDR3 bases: TGTGCCAGCAGCCAAGGTGGGACGGGGGGGGTGAACACTGAAGCTTTCTTT. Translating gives CASSQGGTGGVNTEAFF.

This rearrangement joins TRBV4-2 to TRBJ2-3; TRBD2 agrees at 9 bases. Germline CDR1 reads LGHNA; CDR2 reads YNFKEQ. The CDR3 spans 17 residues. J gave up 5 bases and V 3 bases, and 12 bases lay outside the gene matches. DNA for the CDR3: TGTGCCAGCAGCCAGGGTGGCCTAGCGGGACGTTTAGATACGCAGTATTTT. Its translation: CASSQGGLAGRLDTQYF.

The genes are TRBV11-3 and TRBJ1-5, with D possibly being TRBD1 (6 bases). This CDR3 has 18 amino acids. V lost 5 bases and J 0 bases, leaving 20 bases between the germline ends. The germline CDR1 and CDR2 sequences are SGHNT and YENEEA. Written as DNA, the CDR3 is TGTGCCAGCAGCCTACCACAGGGCTCGATAAATAGCAATCAGCCCCAGCATTTT. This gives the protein CASSLPQGSINSNQPQHF.

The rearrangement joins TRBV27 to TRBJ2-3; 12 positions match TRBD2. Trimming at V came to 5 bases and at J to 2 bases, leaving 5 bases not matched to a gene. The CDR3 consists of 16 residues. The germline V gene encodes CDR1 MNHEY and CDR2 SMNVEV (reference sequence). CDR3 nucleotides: TGTGCCAGCAGTAGACTAGCGGGAGTACTCACAGATACGCAGTATTTT. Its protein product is CASSRLAGVLTDTQYF.

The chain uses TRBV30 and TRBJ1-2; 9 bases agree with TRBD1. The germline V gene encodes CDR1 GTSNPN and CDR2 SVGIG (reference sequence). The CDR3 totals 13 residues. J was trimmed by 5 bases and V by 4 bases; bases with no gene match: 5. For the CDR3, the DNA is TGTGCCTGGAAGGGTGACAGGGGGTATGGCTACACCTTC. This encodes CAWKGDRGYGYTF.

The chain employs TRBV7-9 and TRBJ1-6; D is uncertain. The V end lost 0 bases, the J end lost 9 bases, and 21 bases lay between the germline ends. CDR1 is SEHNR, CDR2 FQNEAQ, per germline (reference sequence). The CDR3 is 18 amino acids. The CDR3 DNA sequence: TGTGCCAGCAGCTTAGCCGAGGACCTCTACCCGCTCCGTTCACCCCTCCACTTT. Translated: CASSLAEDLYPLRSPLHF. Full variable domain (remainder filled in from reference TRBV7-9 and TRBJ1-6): DTGVSQNPRHKITKRGQNVTFRCDPISEHNRLYWYRQTLGQGPEFLTYFQNEAQLEKSRLLSDRFSAERPKGSFSTLEIQRTEQGDSAMYLCASSLAEDLYPLRSPLHFGNGTRLTVT.

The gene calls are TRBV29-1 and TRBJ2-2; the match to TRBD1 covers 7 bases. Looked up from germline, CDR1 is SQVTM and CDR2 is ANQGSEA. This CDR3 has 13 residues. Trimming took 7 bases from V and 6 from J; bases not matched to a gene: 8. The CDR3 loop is CSGHRGYPGELFF. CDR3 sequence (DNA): TGCAGCGGTCACAGGGGCTACCCCGGGGAGCTGTTTTTT.

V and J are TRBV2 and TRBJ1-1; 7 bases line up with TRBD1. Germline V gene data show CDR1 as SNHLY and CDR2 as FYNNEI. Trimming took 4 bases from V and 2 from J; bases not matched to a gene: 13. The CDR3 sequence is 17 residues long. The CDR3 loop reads CASSVHLRGTANTEAFF. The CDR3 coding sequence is TGTGCCAGCAGTGTGCACCTCCGGGGGACAGCAAACACTGAAGCTTTCTTT. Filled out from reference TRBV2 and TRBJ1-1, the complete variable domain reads EPEVTQTPSHQVTQMGQEVILRCVPISNHLYFYWYRQILGQKVEFLVSFYNNEISEKSEIFDDQFSVERPDGSNFTLKIRSTKLEDSAMYFCASSVHLRGTANTEAFFGQGTRLTVV.

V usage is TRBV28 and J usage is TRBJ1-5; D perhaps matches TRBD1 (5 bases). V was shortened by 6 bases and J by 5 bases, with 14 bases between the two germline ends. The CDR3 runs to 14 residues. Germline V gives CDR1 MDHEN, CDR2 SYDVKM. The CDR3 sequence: CASSRPPGDQPQHF. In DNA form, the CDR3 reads TGTGCCAGCAGCCGGCCCCCGGGGGATCAGCCCCAGCATTTT.

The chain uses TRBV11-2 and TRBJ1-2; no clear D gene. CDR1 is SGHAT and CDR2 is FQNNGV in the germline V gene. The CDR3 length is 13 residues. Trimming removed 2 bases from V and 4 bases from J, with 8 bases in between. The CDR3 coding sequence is TGTGCCAGCAGCTTATTCCGCGCCTATGGCTACACCTTC. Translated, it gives CASSLFRAYGYTF.

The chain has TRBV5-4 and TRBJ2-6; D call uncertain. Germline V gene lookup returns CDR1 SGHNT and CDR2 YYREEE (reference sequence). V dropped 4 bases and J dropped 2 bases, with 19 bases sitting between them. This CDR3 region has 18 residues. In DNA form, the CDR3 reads TGTGCCAGCAGCCAACGACGTTTACAGTCCCCTGGGGCCAACGTCCTGACTTTC. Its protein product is CASSQRRLQSPGANVLTF.

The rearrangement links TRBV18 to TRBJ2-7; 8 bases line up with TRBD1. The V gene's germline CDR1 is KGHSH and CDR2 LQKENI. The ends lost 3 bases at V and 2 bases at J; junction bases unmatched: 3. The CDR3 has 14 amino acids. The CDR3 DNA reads TGTGCCAGCTCACCGGGGACAGGAGCCTACGAGCAGTACTTC. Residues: CASSPGTGAYEQYF. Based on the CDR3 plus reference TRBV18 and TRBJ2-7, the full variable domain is NAGVMQNPRHLVRRRGQEARLRCSPMKGHSHVYWYRQLPEEGLKFMVYLQKENIIDESGMPKERFSAEFPKEGPSILRIQQVVRGDSAAYFCASSPGTGAYEQYFGPGTRLTVT.

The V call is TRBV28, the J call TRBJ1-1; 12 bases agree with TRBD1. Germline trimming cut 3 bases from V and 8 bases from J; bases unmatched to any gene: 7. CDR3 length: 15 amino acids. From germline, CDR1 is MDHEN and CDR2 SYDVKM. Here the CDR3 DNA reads TGTGCCAGCAGTTTGTCGGGACAGGGGGCTAAGGAAGCTTTCTTT. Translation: CASSLSGQGAKEAFF.

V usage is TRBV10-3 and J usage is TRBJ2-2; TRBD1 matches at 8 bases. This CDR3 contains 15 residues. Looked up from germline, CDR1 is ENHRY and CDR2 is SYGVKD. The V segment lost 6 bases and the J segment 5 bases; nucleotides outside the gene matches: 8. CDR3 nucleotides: TGTGCCATCAGGTCATCGACAGGGGAAACCGGGGAGCTGTTTTTT. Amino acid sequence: CAIRSSTGETGELFF.

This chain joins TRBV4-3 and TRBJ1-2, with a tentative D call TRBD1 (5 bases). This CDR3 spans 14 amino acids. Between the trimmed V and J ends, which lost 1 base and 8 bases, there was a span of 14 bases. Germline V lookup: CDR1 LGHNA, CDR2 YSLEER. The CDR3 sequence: CASSQGLGGRGYTF. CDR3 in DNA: TGCGCCAGCAGCCAAGGACTCGGGGGGAGAGGCTACACCTTC.

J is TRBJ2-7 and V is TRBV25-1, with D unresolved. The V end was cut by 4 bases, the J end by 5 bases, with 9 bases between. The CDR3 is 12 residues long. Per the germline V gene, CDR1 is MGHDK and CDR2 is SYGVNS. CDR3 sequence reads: CASSALRDEQYF. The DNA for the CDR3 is TGTGCCAGCAGTGCTTTGCGCGACGAGCAGTACTTC.

The CDR3 spells CASRVVDGYTF. CDR3 nucleotides: TGTGCCAGCAGGGTTGTGGATGGCTACACCTTC. The V call is TRBV28, the J call TRBJ1-2; D is unclear. Per the germline V gene, CDR1 is MDHEN and CDR2 is SYDVKM. V was shortened by 6 bases and J by 6 bases, with 8 bases between the two germline ends. This CDR3 spans 11 amino acids.

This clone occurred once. The CDR3 region has the DNA TGTGCCAGCAGTGAAGCGGTGAACACTGAAGCTTTCTTT. It is translated as CASSEAVNTEAFF. The J gene is TRBJ1-1, the V gene TRBV6-1; no clear D. Trimming took off 0 bases at V and 0 bases at J, with 2 bases between the two ends. The length of the CDR3 is 13 residues. The germline CDR1 and CDR2 sequences are MNHNS and SASEGT.

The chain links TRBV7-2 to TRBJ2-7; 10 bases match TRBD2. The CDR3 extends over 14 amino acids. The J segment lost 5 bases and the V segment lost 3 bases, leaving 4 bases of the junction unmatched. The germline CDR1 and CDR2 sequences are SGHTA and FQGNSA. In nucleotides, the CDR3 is TGTGCCAGCAGCTTGAGCGGGGGGGCCCACGAGCAGTACTTC. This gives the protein CASSLSGGAHEQYF. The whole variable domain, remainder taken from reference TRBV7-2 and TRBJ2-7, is GAGVSQSPSNKVTEKGKDVELRCDPISGHTALYWYRQSLGQGLEFLIYFQGNSAPDKSGLPSDRFSAERTGGSVSTLTIQRTQQEDSAVYLCASSLSGGAHEQYFGPGTRLTVT.

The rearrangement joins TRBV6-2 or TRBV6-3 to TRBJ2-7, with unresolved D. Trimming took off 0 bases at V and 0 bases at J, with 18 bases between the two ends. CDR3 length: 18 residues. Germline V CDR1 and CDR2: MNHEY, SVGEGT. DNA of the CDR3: TGTGCCAGCAGTTACTCGATGCTTGTACCACCGAGCTCCTACGAGCAGTACTTC. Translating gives CASSYSMLVPPSSYEQYF.

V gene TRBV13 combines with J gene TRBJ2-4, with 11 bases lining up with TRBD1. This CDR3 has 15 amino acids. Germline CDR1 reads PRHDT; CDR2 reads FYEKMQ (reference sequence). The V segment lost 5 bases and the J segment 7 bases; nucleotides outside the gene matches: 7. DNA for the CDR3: TGTGCCAGCAGCCGCCGGGACAGGGGGTCGAACATTCAGTACTTC. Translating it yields CASSRRDRGSNIQYF.

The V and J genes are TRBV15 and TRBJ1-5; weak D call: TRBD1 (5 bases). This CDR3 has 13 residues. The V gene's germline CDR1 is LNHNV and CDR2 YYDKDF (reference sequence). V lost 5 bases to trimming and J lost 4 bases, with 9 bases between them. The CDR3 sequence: CATSGGLNQPQHF. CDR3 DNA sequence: TGTGCCACCAGCGGGGGTTTAAATCAGCCCCAGCATTTT. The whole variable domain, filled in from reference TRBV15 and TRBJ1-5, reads DAMVIQNPRYQVTQFGKPVTLSCSQTLNHNVMYWYQQKSSQAPKLLFHYYDKDFNNEADTPDNFQSRRPNTSFCFLDIRSPGLGDTAMYLCATSGGLNQPQHFGDGTRLSIL.

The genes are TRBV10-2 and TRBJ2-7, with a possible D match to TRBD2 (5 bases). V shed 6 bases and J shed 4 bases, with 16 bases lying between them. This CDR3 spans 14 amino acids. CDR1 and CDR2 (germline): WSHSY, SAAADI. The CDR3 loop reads CASRMTTPGYEQYF. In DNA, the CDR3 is TGCGCCAGCAGAATGACTACGCCGGGTTACGAGCAGTACTTC.

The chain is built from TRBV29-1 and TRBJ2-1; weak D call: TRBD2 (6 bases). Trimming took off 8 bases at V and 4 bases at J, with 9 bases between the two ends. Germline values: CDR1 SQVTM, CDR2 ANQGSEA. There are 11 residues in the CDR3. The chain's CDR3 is CSPGGYNEQFF. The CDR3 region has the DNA TGCAGCCCCGGGGGTTACAATGAGCAGTTCTTC.

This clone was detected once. The CDR3 sequence: CASSVEGQASYEQYF. The CDR3 region has the DNA TGTGCCAGCAGCGTCGAGGGACAGGCGTCCTACGAGCAGTACTTC. V gene TRBV9 combines with J gene TRBJ2-7; TRBD1 matches 8 bases. The CDR3 has 15 residues. Germline CDR1 SGDLS, CDR2 YYNGEE. Trimming took 2 bases from V and 1 from J; bases not matched to a gene: 5.